This T cell receptor beta chain was sequenced for a study of shared clonotypes between healthy human individuals (dated by TCRdb to the early 2020s). Regarding the complete study: A couple of women and a few men aged 18 to 49 years were included in the cohort. To estimate repertoire size and how much clonotypes are shared between individuals, the study performed deep sequencing of blood TCR repertoires from 4 to 6 healthy adults. To increase sequencing depth and limit assay-specific biases, TCR repertoire library preparation and sequencing were carried out by different laboratories using diverse techniques. Leukapheresis yielded between about 0.94 and 9.5 billion PBMCs per donor. The research as a whole found: Sampling was limited to blood, and TCR repertoires in tissue likely differ from TCR repertoires in blood. Because the study included only a small number of donors, the genetic and exposure-history diversity represented was limited. Pairwise subsampling led to the expectation that sequencing depth would affect the degree of clonotype sharing among donors.

Donors were healthy HIV-negative adults with no recently reported acute infections or vaccinations. Only Caucasian adults living in Nashville, Tennessee, USA were represented among the donors. For unsorted samples, 75 million to 90 million PBMCs were counted, and genomic DNA was extracted using the QIAamp DNA Blood Mini kit. Blood was collected by leukapheresis, and PBMCs were isolated by Ficoll-Histopaque density gradient centrifugation and then cryopreserved in liquid nitrogen vapor phase. Worth noting for this clone: Its antigen is still unknown. Qualities for individual bases were not recorded, and no much larger clone is one base off.

Deletion took 5 bases off V and 7 bases off J, with a span of 24 bases between the germline ends. Via the germline V gene (reference sequence), CDR1 is MNHEY and CDR2 SMNVEV. From its cysteine to its phenylalanine, the CDR3 spans 17 amino acids. Here the CDR3 DNA is all that survives: 51 bases in frame from base 1. Using the deep immunoSEQ assay, TCR CDR3 regions were amplified from genomic DNA by multiplex PCR. Genomic DNA extracted from each cell subset was distributed evenly over all wells of several immunoSEQ 96-well plates, and each plate served as one replicate. For unsorted PBMC, approximately 290 ng of genomic DNA, equivalent to around 30,000 T cell genomes, went into each replicate PCR. Unsorted PBMC genomic DNA was sequenced across ten immunoSEQ deep assay plates. Purified libraries were measured with a Qubit 3.0 fluorometer, size-checked on a Bioanalyzer 2100, and measured again with the KAPA Library Quantification kit. Each immunoSEQ 96-well plate was sequenced on its own single-read 150-cycle Illumina NextSeq 550 flow cell. Per the original workflow: The immunoSEQ output contained only junctional sequences without quality scores, so filtering could not match that applied to full-length reads. Sequences were annotated with PyIR, a Python wrapper for IgBLAST v1.9, and V/J genes and CDR3 were assigned using IMGT germline references. Reads were removed for weak V/J assignments (E-value above 1e-6), missing CDR3, stop codons, out-of-frame junctions, or ambiguous translated residues. V3J clonotypes were defined by identical inferred V gene, J gene, and CDR3 amino acid sequence. To compute the percentage overlap between repertoires, the number of shared unique clonotypes was divided by the size of the smaller repertoire. Richness of each repertoire was evaluated using RTK rarefaction, the Chao1 estimator, and Recon v2.1 estimates of unobserved clonotypes. In TCRdb, the immuneACCESS table is reduced to in-frame sequences with V and J assigned. These tables do not hold every clone; where another copy was compared, an unresolved V gene accounts for under half, and the others remain unexplained. V and J calls and clone size are given by that table; D and trimming were obtained from the DNA. Recorded for this sample are some 490,000 clones; approximately 81% of them occurred a single time. The ten largest clones add up to about an eighth of the sample.

Input material: PBMCs. The V and J genes are TRBV27 and TRBJ2-1, with no reliable assignment of the D segment. The sequence was collected from a woman between 40 and 50 years old in good health. Some clones in this sample may be carry-over from other donors' samples. The nucleotide sequence is TGTGCCAGCAGTGGGTGGAAAGCCTTAGGAGCGATTAATGAGCAGTTCTTC. Translated, it reads CASSGWKALGAINEQFF.